This note documents a single T cell receptor beta chain sequence. Its antigen is unidentified. The record originates from a study of cytomegalovirus exposure and HLA in healthy donors. Trimming removed 1 base at V and 8 bases at J, with 11 bases between. Germline values: CDR1 GTSNPN, CDR2 SVGIG (reference sequence). CDR3 size: 13 residues. Study results and limitations: Most observed TCR sequences were rare, whereas some public TCRs were detected in many donors. In vitro work confirmed that three CMV-associated chains recognize CMV antigens. Analysis was carried out at a later point, and it linked a missense DCLRE1C variant to TCR beta V- and J-gene trimming.

Researchers ran the PCR with 60 Vbeta and 13 Jbeta primers. Some clones are missing from TCRdb's copy, which holds only in-frame ones; the method was immunoSEQ multiplex PCR. This table has more than 80,000 clones, 75% appearing once. The sample was PBMCs. This clonotype was sampled from a male donor in good health and CMV-seropositive. This chain uses TRBV30 with TRBJ1-4, with D tentatively TRBD1 (6 bases). DNA for the CDR3: TGTGCCTGGAGTGGGGGACACGGGGAAAAACTGTTTTTT. Encoded protein: CAWSGGHGEKLFF.